Below are 30 T cell receptor beta chains sequenced from a single sample in a study of blood T cell repertoires in COVID-19. Here immunoSEQ multiplex PCR was the method, and the copy in TCRdb shows in-frame clones only, minus some. The table records approximately 300,000 clones, 87% of them present only once. The sequenced sample consisted of peripheral blood. The source of these receptors is a woman aged 45-59 years who had recovered from COVID-19.

This CDR3 reads CASGSRPGFGTSGGGSYNEQFF. CDR3 bases: TGTGCTAGTGGATCAAGGCCTGGGTTCGGGACTAGCGGGGGAGGCTCCTACAATGAGCAGTTCTTC. The rearrangement joins TRBV12-5 to TRBJ2-1, with TRBD2 matching over 14 bases. CDR3 size: 22 residues. CDR1 and CDR2 from the germline V gene are LGHNT and FRNRAP. After removal of 6 bases from V and 0 bases from J, the junction contained 19 bases not matched to a gene.

This chain connects TRBV2 to TRBJ1-5, with 9 positions matching TRBD1. From germline, CDR1 is SNHLY and CDR2 FYNNEI. The trim removed 7 bases at V and 8 bases at J, leaving 6 bases unmatched. This CDR3 is built from 13 residues. The CDR3 region is CASTGQGSEPQHF. The CDR3 bases are TGTGCCAGCACGGGACAGGGTAGCGAGCCCCAGCATTTT.

V and J are TRBV27 and TRBJ2-7; D is unclear. Germline loops: CDR1 MNHEY, CDR2 SMNVEV (reference sequence). The CDR3 is made up of 16 amino acids. V lost 3 bases and J 0 bases, leaving 15 bases between the germline ends. CDR3 coding DNA: TGTGCCAGCAGTTTTAATGGGCCGACGAGCTCCTACGAGCAGTACTTC. As protein: CASSFNGPTSSYEQYF.

CDR3: CASSLRQLNTEAFF. In nucleotides, the CDR3 is TGTGCCAGCAGCTTAAGACAGTTGAACACTGAAGCTTTCTTT. The chain recombines TRBV7-2 with TRBJ1-1, with D possibly matching TRBD1 (5 bases). V was cut by 2 bases and J by 0 bases, with 7 bases left in between. CDR3 length: 14 residues. Looked up from germline, CDR1 is SGHTA and CDR2 is FQGNSA.

The rearrangement links TRBV4-3 to TRBJ2-1; 7 positions match TRBD1. The CDR3 runs 16 residues. V lost 0 bases, J lost 5 bases, and 7 bases stayed unmatched. Germline V gene lookup returns CDR1 LGHNA and CDR2 YSLEER. This chain's CDR3 is CASSQESGQRHNEQFF. DNA for the CDR3: TGCGCCAGCAGCCAAGAATCGGGACAGAGACACAATGAGCAGTTCTTC.

This clone was found once. V usage is TRBV6-5 and J usage is TRBJ1-2; TRBD1 aligns across 9 bases. The CDR3 covers 14 residues. The V gene's germline CDR1 is MNHEY and CDR2 SVGAGI. J gave up 5 bases and V 6 bases, and 7 bases lay outside the gene matches. CDR3 in DNA: TGTGCCAGCAGCTACAGGGGGCGCGAGTATGGCTACACCTTC. Encoded protein: CASSYRGREYGYTF.

The V and J genes are TRBV6-5 and TRBJ2-2, with D possibly matching TRBD1 (5 bases). The CDR3 is 14 amino acids. Germline V lookup: CDR1 MNHEY, CDR2 SVGAGI. Between the trimmed V and J ends, which lost 4 bases and 2 bases, there was a span of 8 bases. The CDR3 spells CASSLGANTGELFF. CDR3 DNA sequence: TGTGCCAGCAGTTTAGGGGCCAACACCGGGGAGCTGTTTTTT.

This rearrangement joins TRBV7-3 to TRBJ2-2; D might be TRBD2 (7 bases). V gave up 5 bases and J gave up 5 bases, with 24 bases separating them. This CDR3 spans 18 amino acids. Per germline, CDR1 SGHTA and CDR2 FQGTGA. CDR3 residues: CASSAEKGGLTATGELFF. The CDR3 bases are TGTGCCAGCAGCGCCGAGAAAGGGGGACTAACGGCTACCGGGGAGCTGTTTTTT.

V and J are TRBV2 and TRBJ1-1; 8 nucleotides line up with TRBD1. Germline V gene sequence: CDR1 SNHLY, CDR2 FYNNEI. After removal of 11 bases from V and 0 bases from J, the junction contained 5 bases not matched to a gene. This CDR3 is 13 amino acids long. The CDR3 nucleotides are TGTGCCGCCCTACAGGGGGTGAACACTGAAGCTTTCTTT. As protein: CAALQGVNTEAFF.

This chain connects TRBV9 to TRBJ1-1; 8 bases agree with TRBD1. In germline, CDR1 is SGDLS, CDR2 YYNGEE. The CDR3 runs 19 residues. V dropped 1 base and J dropped 0; count of bases not matched to a gene: 14. The CDR3 region has the DNA TGTGCCAGCAGCGTACGGCTTCGACCCATCAGGGGGCTGAACACTGAAGCTTTCTTT. Translating gives CASSVRLRPIRGLNTEAFF.

The rearrangement links TRBV6-2 or TRBV6-3 to TRBJ2-7; 8 bases map to TRBD2. Trimming took 0 bases from V and 2 from J; bases not matched to a gene: 15. This CDR3 spans 19 amino acids. Germline loops: CDR1 MNHEY, CDR2 SVGEGT. CDR3: CASSYSNPSPGLGTYEQYF. The CDR3, as DNA: TGTGCCAGCAGTTACTCGAATCCCTCCCCGGGACTAGGGACCTACGAGCAGTACTTC.

The genes are TRBV27 and TRBJ1-2; perhaps TRBD1 as D (5 bases). There are 13 residues in the CDR3. The V end lost 3 bases, the J end lost 3 bases, and 8 bases lay between the germline ends. Germline lookup yields CDR1 MNHEY and CDR2 SMNVEV (reference sequence). The chain's CDR3 is CASSFGGDYGYTF. DNA for the CDR3: TGTGCCAGCAGTTTCGGAGGGGACTATGGCTACACCTTC.

This chain links TRBV5-1 with TRBJ1-1, with 9 bases aligning to TRBD1. Per the germline V gene, CDR1 is SGHRS and CDR2 is YFSETQ. The junction had 6 bases not matched to a gene; V was cut back by 2 bases and J by 4 bases. CDR3 length equals 15 residues. The CDR3 protein is CASSFYGQGTTEAFF. The CDR3 DNA is TGCGCCAGCAGCTTTTATGGACAGGGGACCACTGAAGCTTTCTTT.

This clone was counted a few times. V gene TRBV11-3 combines with J gene TRBJ2-7, with 7 bases identical to TRBD1. This CDR3 comprises 14 residues. Per germline, CDR1 SGHNT and CDR2 YENEEA. V lost 5 bases to trimming and J lost 5 bases; unmatched junction nucleotides: 9. CDR3 bases: TGTGCCAGCAGCCATTGGCAAACAGGGGACGAGCAGTACTTC. Amino acid sequence: CASSHWQTGDEQYF.

V and J are TRBV28 and TRBJ2-3, with D possibly being TRBD2 (6 bases). The ends were cut back, 3 bases at V and 2 bases at J, with 18 bases in the middle. Germline V lookup: CDR1 MDHEN, CDR2 SYDVKM. This CDR3 has 17 residues. The CDR3 region has the DNA TGTGCCAGCAGTTTTCCTCGAGCGGGCGCTCCCACAGATACGCAGTATTTT. Translation gives CASSFPRAGAPTDTQYF.

The rearrangement uses TRBV2 and TRBJ1-1; 11 bases agree with TRBD1. The CDR3 has 14 amino acids. Unmatched junction bases numbered 4, after V lost 7 bases and J lost 3 bases. The germline V gene encodes CDR1 SNHLY and CDR2 FYNNEI. The DNA of the CDR3 is TGTGCCAGCATCGGGACAGGGGGATACACTGAAGCTTTCTTT. Amino acids: CASIGTGGYTEAFF.

This clone was seen many times. The chain uses TRBV5-1 and TRBJ2-2, with TRBD1 matching over 9 bases. CDR1 and CDR2 from the germline V gene are SGHRS and YFSETQ. There are 14 residues in the CDR3. V was clipped by 4 bases and J by 5 bases; unmatched bases: 3. This chain's CDR3 is CASSTGQGTGELFF. The CDR3 region has the DNA TGCGCCAGCAGCACCGGACAGGGGACCGGGGAGCTGTTTTTT.

The chain combines TRBV6-5 with TRBJ1-1, with 7 bases lining up with TRBD1. Germline CDR1 is MNHEY and CDR2 is SVGAGI. Germline trimming cut 10 bases from V and 3 bases from J; bases unmatched to any gene: 11. The CDR3 spans 14 residues. The CDR3 coding sequence is TGTGCCACCCCTTCCGGGACAGTGGACACTGAAGCTTTCTTT. It translates to CATPSGTVDTEAFF.

This sequence joins TRBV5-1 and TRBJ2-7; D possibly corresponds to TRBD2 (7 bases). V lost 7 bases and J 1 base, leaving 12 bases between the germline ends. CDR3 length: 13 amino acids. Germline V gene lookup returns CDR1 SGHRS and CDR2 YFSETQ. The CDR3 DNA sequence: TGCGCCAGCGGTAAGGGGGGGTCCTACGAGCAGTACTTC. Amino acids: CASGKGGSYEQYF.

V gene TRBV7-9 combines with J gene TRBJ2-7; weak D call: TRBD2 (5 bases). In germline, CDR1 is SEHNR, CDR2 FQNEAQ (reference sequence). The V end lost 5 bases, the J end lost 9 bases, and 11 bases lay between the germline ends. CDR3 length: 11 amino acids. This CDR3 is CASSPVSGQYF. The CDR3 DNA follows: TGTGCCAGCAGCCCCGTGAGCGGGCAGTACTTC.

V is TRBV28 and J is TRBJ1-4, with 7 positions matching TRBD1. CDR3 length: 16 amino acids. Germline CDR1 is MDHEN and CDR2 is SYDVKM. V was pared by 1 base and J by 8 bases, with 10 bases of the junction left unmatched. The CDR3 reads CASSLFNTGVEEKLFF. In DNA form, the CDR3 reads TGTGCCAGCAGTTTATTCAATACAGGGGTCGAGGAAAAACTGTTTTTT.

This clone was detected only a few times. The chain combines TRBV5-1 with TRBJ1-2; 10 nucleotides align to TRBD1. CDR1 SGHRS and CDR2 YFSETQ come from the germline V gene. CDR3 size: 17 residues. Unmatched junction bases numbered 12, after V lost 0 bases and J lost 7 bases. The DNA of the CDR3 is TGCGCCAGCAGCTTGGTATCAGGGACAGGGGCGCAGGCTGGCTACACCTTC. Protein sequence: CASSLVSGTGAQAGYTF.

The CDR3 region has the DNA TGTGCCAGCAGCTTAGACAGGACAGCCTCCTACATCTACGAGCAGTACTTC. Amino acids: CASSLDRTASYIYEQYF. This chain joins TRBV7-9 and TRBJ2-7, with a possible D match to TRBD1 (6 bases). Trimming removed 1 base at V and 3 bases at J, with 19 bases between. The CDR3 consists of 17 residues. Germline values: CDR1 SEHNR, CDR2 FQNEAQ (reference sequence).

This clone was recorded at least ten times. This chain joins TRBV30 and TRBJ1-1, with TRBD1 matching over 12 bases. The CDR3 sequence is 16 residues long. V trimming: 1 base; J trimming: 2 bases; junction bases outside the gene matches: 5. The germline CDR1 and CDR2 sequences are GTSNPN and SVGIG (reference sequence). CDR3 DNA sequence: TGTGCCTGGAGTGGGGACAGGGGGCGCGACAACACTGAAGCTTTCTTT. Protein sequence: CAWSGDRGRDNTEAFF. The entire variable domain, with the rest obtained from reference TRBV30 and TRBJ1-1, is as follows: SQTIHQWPATLVQPVGSPLSLECTVEGTSNPNLYWYRQAAGRGLQLLFYSVGIGQISSEVPQNLSASRPQDRQFILSSKKLLLSDSGFYLCAWSGDRGRDNTEAFFGQGTRLTVV.

Only one count was recorded for this clone. This chain joins TRBV2 and TRBJ1-2, with a tentative D call TRBD1 (6 bases). Trimming pared 7 bases from V and 4 bases from J, leaving 16 bases between. Germline V gives CDR1 SNHLY, CDR2 FYNNEI. The CDR3 is made up of 14 amino acids. The CDR3 nucleotides are TGTGCCAGCACCCTCGGACAGACTTTCTATGGCTACACCTTC. Translation: CASTLGQTFYGYTF.

This clone was picked up one time. The chain uses TRBV5-6 and TRBJ2-5; TRBD1 matches 9 bases. Germline loops: CDR1 SGHDT, CDR2 YYEEEE. The CDR3 has 17 amino acids. With V trimmed by 4 bases and J by 1 base, 11 bases remained unmatched. CDR3 region: CASSERQGGYPQETQYF. CDR3 DNA sequence: TGTGCCAGCAGCGAAAGACAGGGGGGCTACCCCCAAGAGACCCAGTACTTC. Full variable domain (rest looked up from reference TRBV5-6 and TRBJ2-5): DAGVTQSPTHLIKTRGQQVTLRCSPKSGHDTVSWYQQALGQGPQFIFQYYEEEERQRGNFPDRFSGHQFPNYSSELNVNALLLGDSALYLCASSERQGGYPQETQYFGPGTRLLVL.

The V call is TRBV5-1, the J call TRBJ2-7; 7 nucleotides agree with TRBD1. Trimming removed 4 bases from V and 2 bases from J; junction bases left unmatched: 6. The CDR3 consists of 14 residues. CDR1 is SGHRS and CDR2 is YFSETQ in the germline V gene. The DNA of the CDR3 is TGCGCCAGCAGCCAGACAGGGTCAGCCTACGAGCAGTACTTC. This sequence encodes CASSQTGSAYEQYF.

J is TRBJ2-7 and V is TRBV10-1; TRBD2 aligns across 12 bases. The CDR3 has 17 amino acids. J lost 0 bases, V lost 3 bases, and 6 bases had no gene match. From germline, CDR1 is WNHNN and CDR2 SYGVQD (reference sequence). CDR3 sequence reads: CASSDTSGRLISYEQYF. The CDR3 DNA reads TGCGCCAGCAGTGACACTAGCGGGAGGCTCATCTCCTACGAGCAGTACTTC.

This chain links TRBV5-4 with TRBJ2-5; no reliable D call. Germline CDR1 SGHNT, CDR2 YYREEE (reference sequence). CDR3 size: 15 residues. Trimming pared 1 base from V and 1 base from J, leaving 11 bases between. DNA of the CDR3: TGTGCCAGCAGCTTGCTCTCACTGCCCCAAGAGACCCAGTACTTC. It specifies CASSLLSLPQETQYF. Supplemented by reference TRBV5-4 and TRBJ2-5, the full variable domain reads ETGVTQSPTHLIKTRGQQVTLRCSSQSGHNTVSWYQQALGQGPQFIFQYYREEENGRGNFPPRFSGLQFPNYSSELNVNALELDDSALYLCASSLLSLPQETQYFGPGTRLLVL.

The chain couples TRBV5-1 to TRBJ1-6, with TRBD1 identical over 8 bases. This CDR3 comprises 15 residues. The germline V gene has CDR1 SGHRS and CDR2 YFSETQ. The trim removed 0 bases at V and 7 bases at J, leaving 3 bases unmatched. Here the CDR3 reads CASSLARGQNSPLHF. The CDR3 nucleotides read TGCGCCAGCAGCTTGGCCAGGGGGCAAAATTCACCCCTCCACTTT.